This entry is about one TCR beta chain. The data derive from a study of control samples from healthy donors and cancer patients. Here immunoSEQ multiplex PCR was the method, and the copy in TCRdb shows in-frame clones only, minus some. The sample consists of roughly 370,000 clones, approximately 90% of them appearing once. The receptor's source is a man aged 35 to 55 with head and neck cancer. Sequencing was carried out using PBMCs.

The CDR3 loop is CAISGTGGSNEQFF. In DNA form, the CDR3 reads TGTGCCATCAGTGGGACAGGGGGATCCAATGAGCAGTTCTTC. The chain employs TRBV10-3 and TRBJ2-1; 10 positions agree with TRBD1. V shed 4 bases and J 6 bases; nucleotides not matched to a gene: 3. The CDR3 covers 14 residues. Germline CDR1 and CDR2: ENHRY and SYGVKD.